The T cell receptor (beta chain) described here comes from a study of molecular identifiers for immune sequencing clone quantification. Study observations and caveats: Some 970,000 naive cells reportedly did not prevent detection of spiked Jurkat TCR RNA from one cell. Clones of above 20 RNA copies carried over 99% of effector molecules; in naive cells they carried under 1%.

Libraries of naive CD8 cells were prepared from around 20,000 to 1,000,000 sorted cells using 10%, 30% or 50% RNA. Based on a CD8+CD4-CCR7+CD45RA+ profile, naive CD8 T cells were sorted. TCRdb processed the PCR reads anew with MiXCR; each CDR3 protein has one entry. Altogether approximately 670,000 distinct CDR3 sequences are present, 15% to 20% being singletons, with the ten largest covering 0.85%. Germline CDR1 is LGHNA and CDR2 is YSLEER. This CDR3 is built from 16 residues. V lost 0 bases and J lost 2; bases outside the gene matches: 7. A few counts support this clonotype. The antigen is undetermined.

The TCR originated in a human donor in good health. Some libraries in this study had Jurkat cell RNA spiked in. The sequencing input was naive CD8+ T cells from blood, with Jurkat cell RNA spiked in. The subset here: FACS-sorted CD8+CD4-CCR7+CD45RA+ naive T cells. The chain links TRBV4-3 to TRBJ2-7, with 7 bases lining up with TRBD1. DNA for the CDR3: TGCGCCAGCAGCCAAGATCCCACAGGGGCTACCTACGAGCAGTACTTC. Residues: CASSQDPTGATYEQYF.